The 30 T cell receptor beta chains given below trace back to one sample, sequenced in a study of cytomegalovirus exposure and HLA in healthy donors. This PCR relied on a set of 60 Vbeta primers and 13 Jbeta primers. Profiling relied on immunoSEQ multiplex PCR, and the TCRdb table lists in-frame clones only, not all of them. Here the sample spans about 170,000 clones, roughly 80% being singletons. Sample: PBMCs. Source of these receptors: a young woman in good health and CMV-seronegative.

The chain has TRBV10-2 and TRBJ2-1; D remains unclear. The CDR3 extends over 13 amino acids. V lost 4 bases to trimming and J lost 6 bases, with 10 bases between them. The V gene's germline CDR1 is WSHSY and CDR2 SAAADI. The CDR3: CASSASALNEQFF. In DNA form, the CDR3 reads TGCGCCAGCAGTGCGTCGGCCCTCAATGAGCAGTTCTTC.

J is TRBJ1-1 and V is TRBV27, with D perhaps matching TRBD1 (6 bases). This CDR3 contains 14 residues. CDR1 and CDR2 (germline): MNHEY, SMNVEV (reference sequence). The V and J ends lost 2 bases and 7 bases respectively, with 14 bases between them. This CDR3 reads CASSLGGGWNEAFF. The CDR3 coding sequence is TGTGCCAGCAGTTTAGGCGGGGGCTGGAATGAAGCTTTCTTT.

The chain links TRBV6-4 to TRBJ2-1; TRBD2 matches 9 bases. CDR1 is MRHNA and CDR2 is SNTAGT in the germline V gene. This CDR3 region has 16 residues. V lost 4 bases to trimming and J lost 4 bases; unmatched junction nucleotides: 8. The CDR3 sequence is CASSVLAGAQYNEQFF. Here the CDR3 DNA reads TGTGCCAGCAGTGTATTAGCGGGAGCGCAATACAATGAGCAGTTCTTC.

The count of this clone is one. V is TRBV18 and J is TRBJ2-3, with 10 bases identical to TRBD2. This CDR3 region has 16 residues. Looked up from germline, CDR1 is KGHSH and CDR2 is LQKENI. The junction had 4 bases not matched to a gene; V was cut back by 2 bases and J by 2 bases. CDR3 nucleotide sequence: TGTGCCAGCTCACCAGGGCTAGCGGGGGCCACAGATACGCAGTATTTT. Translating it yields CASSPGLAGATDTQYF.

The chain carries TRBV4-2 and TRBJ2-1, with 9 positions matching TRBD1. Trimming took 5 bases from V and 5 from J; bases not matched to a gene: 1. The CDR3 covers 13 residues. Germline V gene data show CDR1 as LGHNA and CDR2 as YNFKEQ. For the CDR3, the DNA is TGTGCCAGCAGCAGGGACAGGGACAATGAGCAGTTCTTC. It is translated as CASSRDRDNEQFF.

The chain joins TRBV18 to TRBJ2-5, with 13 bases matching TRBD2. The junction had 6 bases not matched to a gene; V was cut back by 3 bases and J by 5 bases. This CDR3 is built from 16 residues. Germline CDR1 reads KGHSH; CDR2 reads LQKENI. The CDR3 DNA reads TGTGCCAGCTCACCCACTGGACTAGCGGGAGAGGAGACCCAGTACTTC. It is translated as CASSPTGLAGEETQYF.

The table lists this clone with a few counts. The V and J genes are TRBV9 and TRBJ1-3; 7 positions agree with TRBD1. In germline, CDR1 is SGDLS, CDR2 YYNGEE. The V segment lost 4 bases and the J segment 0 bases; nucleotides outside the gene matches: 13. This CDR3 region has 18 residues. The CDR3 DNA is TGTGCCAGCAGCCTAACACCCCTAAGACAGGGCTCTGGAAACACCATATATTTT. It is translated as CASSLTPLRQGSGNTIYF. Complete variable domain (other parts from reference TRBV9 and TRBJ1-3): DSGVTQTPKHLITATGQRVTLRCSPRSGDLSVYWYQQSLDQGLQFLIQYYNGEERAKGNILERFSAQQFPDLHSELNLSSLELGDSALYFCASSLTPLRQGSGNTIYFGEGSWLTVV.

This chain links TRBV29-1 with TRBJ2-2; D perhaps matches TRBD2 (6 bases). Germline V CDR1 and CDR2: SQVTM, ANQGSEA. The CDR3 is made up of 14 amino acids. The V gene lost 5 bases and the J gene lost 7 bases, with 17 bases spanning the gap. CDR3 sequence reads: CSVKGPREDGELFF. The DNA of the CDR3 is TGCAGCGTTAAGGGGCCCAGGGAGGACGGGGAGCTGTTTTTT.

CDR3 amino acids: CASSLGRHHEQYF. CDR3 DNA sequence: TGTGCCAGCAGCTTAGGCCGACACCACGAGCAGTACTTC. The chain links TRBV11-1 to TRBJ2-7, with D uncertain. Germline V gene data show CDR1 as SGHAT and CDR2 as FQDESV (reference sequence). Deletions cut 1 base from V and 5 bases from J, with 9 bases between. This CDR3 has 13 residues.

CDR3 amino acids: CASSPWGRARGGQETQYF. For the CDR3, the DNA is TGTGCCAGCAGCCCTTGGGGGAGGGCCCGGGGGGGCCAAGAGACCCAGTACTTC. V and J are TRBV7-2 and TRBJ2-5; TRBD2 matches 8 bases. This CDR3 is 18 amino acids long. The V gene end was trimmed by 5 bases and the J gene end by 1 base; junction bases not matched to a gene: 15. The germline gives CDR1 SGHTA, CDR2 FQGNSA.

V usage is TRBV27 and J usage is TRBJ2-7, with D maybe TRBD1 (5 bases). Germline CDR1 MNHEY, CDR2 SMNVEV (reference sequence). V lost 4 bases and J 2 bases, leaving 9 bases between the germline ends. The CDR3 totals 13 residues. CDR3 nucleotide sequence: TGTGCCAGCAGTTACAGGTCCACCTACGAGCAGTACTTC. Protein: CASSYRSTYEQYF.

In its sample, this clone was seen a few times. The chain uses TRBV25-1 and TRBJ2-5, with 9 bases matching TRBD1. The CDR3 has 14 residues. Trimming cost V 4 bases and J 5 bases; bases outside gene matches: 5. Per germline, CDR1 MGHDK and CDR2 SYGVNS. CDR3 in DNA: TGTGCCAGCAGTGGGACAGGGGCTTGGGAGACCCAGTACTTC. As protein: CASSGTGAWETQYF. Together with reference TRBV25-1 and TRBJ2-5, the CDR3 gives the full variable domain: EADIYQTPRYLVIGTGKKITLECSQTMGHDKMYWYQQDPGMELHLIHYSYGVNSTEKGDLSSESTVSRIRTEHFPLTLESARPSHTSQYLCASSGTGAWETQYFGPGTRLLVL.

This chain links TRBV6-5 with TRBJ2-2; weak D call: TRBD2 (5 bases). Germline V gene data show CDR1 as MNHEY and CDR2 as SVGAGI. Trimming took off 7 bases at V and 1 base at J, with 7 bases between the two ends. The CDR3 spans 13 residues. The DNA for the CDR3 is TGTGCCAGCATGGCGGGGAACACCGGGGAGCTGTTTTTT. It is translated as CASMAGNTGELFF.

The genes are TRBV19 and TRBJ1-2, with 9 bases fitting TRBD1. Germline V CDR1 and CDR2: LNHDA, SQIVND (reference sequence). V lost 5 bases, J lost 5 bases, and 9 bases stayed unmatched. The CDR3 is 15 amino acids. CDR3 sequence: CASSHTGGVVYGYTF. The CDR3 DNA is TGTGCCAGTAGTCATACAGGGGGCGTCGTGTATGGCTACACCTTC.

In its sample, this clone was seen a few times. The chain joins TRBV11-3 to TRBJ2-5, with unresolved D. The CDR3 is made up of 15 amino acids. Germline V CDR1 and CDR2: SGHNT, YENEEA. V was trimmed by 4 bases and J by 2 bases, leaving 14 bases between them. The CDR3 sequence is CASSSWAPPQETQYF. DNA of the CDR3: TGTGCCAGCAGCTCTTGGGCACCTCCTCAAGAGACCCAGTACTTC.

CDR3 protein: CASSPEVGSRANTEAFF. The CDR3 nucleotides read TGCGCCAGCAGCCCGGAAGTGGGATCGCGGGCAAACACTGAAGCTTTCTTT. This chain connects TRBV5-1 to TRBJ1-1, with D hard to call. This CDR3 region has 17 residues. Trimming pared 4 bases from V and 2 bases from J, leaving 21 bases between. Looked up from germline, CDR1 is SGHRS and CDR2 is YFSETQ.

This chain uses TRBV2 with TRBJ1-4; D might be TRBD1 (5 bases). The CDR3 totals 15 residues. Germline assignment: CDR1 SNHLY and CDR2 FYNNEI. Trimming left V 4 bases short and J 5 bases short, with 14 bases between. CDR3 sequence (DNA): TGTGCCAGCAGTGGACAGTCCCTGACCAATGAAAAACTGTTTTTT. Residues: CASSGQSLTNEKLFF. Drawing the rest from reference TRBV2 and TRBJ1-4, the complete variable domain is EPEVTQTPSHQVTQMGQEVILRCVPISNHLYFYWYRQILGQKVEFLVSFYNNEISEKSEIFDDQFSVERPDGSNFTLKIRSTKLEDSAMYFCASSGQSLTNEKLFFGSGTQLSVL.

V is TRBV10-3 and J is TRBJ1-2, with TRBD1 matching over 10 bases. Germline trimming cut 6 bases from V and 5 bases from J; bases unmatched to any gene: 18. The CDR3 totals 18 residues. Germline values: CDR1 ENHRY, CDR2 SYGVKD. Here the CDR3 reads CAISETTGTGDNKYGYTF. The CDR3 nucleotides read TGTGCCATCAGCGAAACGACCGGGACAGGGGATAATAAGTATGGCTACACCTTC.

The rearrangement links TRBV29-1 to TRBJ1-2, with TRBD1 matching over 9 bases. Germline CDR1 reads SQVTM; CDR2 reads ANQGSEA. V lost 6 bases and J lost 4; bases outside the gene matches: 6. The CDR3 length is 13 residues. The CDR3 coding sequence is TGCAGCGTCCGACAGGGGGGAAGCTATGGCTACACCTTC. Protein sequence: CSVRQGGSYGYTF.

The chain employs TRBV5-4 and TRBJ2-7, with TRBD2 as a possible D gene (5 bases). Trimming stripped 1 base from V and 4 bases from J, with 12 bases between. The CDR3 covers 14 residues. The germline gives CDR1 SGHNT, CDR2 YYREEE (reference sequence). The CDR3 coding sequence is TGTGCCAGCAGCTTGCGGGGTTCTGGATACGAGCAGTACTTC. Its translation: CASSLRGSGYEQYF.

This clone was seen more than once but under ten times. The chain combines TRBV18 with TRBJ2-1; 7 bases fit TRBD2. Germline V gene data show CDR1 as KGHSH and CDR2 as LQKENI. CDR3 length: 17 residues. The V gene end was trimmed by 2 bases and the J gene end by 8 bases; junction bases not matched to a gene: 15. In DNA form, the CDR3 reads TGTGCCAGCTCACCAGTCTCCGGCGCGGGAGCCGGGGATGAGCAGTTCTTC. Its protein product is CASSPVSGAGAGDEQFF.

V usage is TRBV6-5 and J usage is TRBJ1-1; D is unclear. The CDR3 sequence is 15 residues long. Trimming took off 0 bases at V and 0 bases at J, with 8 bases between the two ends. Per the germline V gene, CDR1 is MNHEY and CDR2 is SVGAGI. In DNA, the CDR3 is TGTGCCAGCAGTTACTCGTGGAGAATGAACACTGAAGCTTTCTTT. Translating gives CASSYSWRMNTEAFF.

This clone occurred a few times. V usage is TRBV28 and J usage is TRBJ1-2; D is perhaps TRBD1 (5 bases). Trimming cost V 4 bases and J 11 bases, with 26 bases left between them. The CDR3 runs 16 residues. Germline V lookup: CDR1 MDHEN, CDR2 SYDVKM. The CDR3 DNA is TGTGCCAGCAGTTCCTACCACGCCGACAGTCAATTCGTTTACACCTTC. It specifies CASSSYHADSQFVYTF.

The gene calls are TRBV28 and TRBJ1-1, with 8 positions matching TRBD1. The ends lost 2 bases at V and 8 bases at J; junction bases unmatched: 4. Per the germline V gene, CDR1 is MDHEN and CDR2 is SYDVKM. The CDR3 runs to 13 residues. The CDR3 bases are TGTGCCAGCAGTTTACCCCGGGACAGGGAAGCTTTCTTT. Its protein is CASSLPRDREAFF.

This clone was observed a single time. The chain is built from TRBV28 and TRBJ2-7; 9 bases are shared with TRBD2. V lost 5 bases, J lost 0 bases, and 8 bases stayed unmatched. The CDR3 is made up of 16 amino acids. Germline assignment: CDR1 MDHEN and CDR2 SYDVKM. The CDR3 here is CASSAPTSGSSYEQYF. CDR3 DNA: TGTGCCAGCAGTGCCCCGACTAGCGGCAGCTCCTACGAGCAGTACTTC.

This clone has a handful of counts. This chain uses TRBV19 with TRBJ1-2; the D is unclear. Trimming left V 2 bases short and J 7 bases short, with 14 bases between. The CDR3 has 14 residues. Germline CDR1 and CDR2: LNHDA and SQIVND (reference sequence). The CDR3 region is CASSIRLVQGGYTF. The CDR3 nucleotides read TGTGCCAGTAGTATAAGACTAGTCCAAGGTGGCTACACCTTC. Filled out from reference TRBV19 and TRBJ1-2, the complete variable domain reads DGGITQSPKYLFRKEGQNVTLSCEQNLNHDAMYWYRQDPGQGLRLIYYSQIVNDFQKGDIAEGYSVSREKKESFPLTVTSAQKNPTAFYLCASSIRLVQGGYTFGSGTRLTVV.

The table lists this clone with a count of one. This chain links TRBV20-1 with TRBJ2-1; D perhaps matches TRBD1 (7 bases). The CDR3 is made up of 11 amino acids. The germline CDR1 and CDR2 sequences are DFQATT and SNEGSKA (reference sequence). Trimming removed 5 bases at V and 7 bases at J, with 9 bases between. In DNA form, the CDR3 reads TGCAGTGCTTCAGGGGGGAATGAGCAGTTCTTC. Translated, it gives CSASGGNEQFF.

In its sample, this clone was seen once. The chain combines TRBV5-1 with TRBJ2-5, with D perhaps matching TRBD2 (6 bases). V lost 4 bases and J 7 bases, leaving 26 bases between the germline ends. Germline lookup yields CDR1 SGHRS and CDR2 YFSETQ. The CDR3 extends over 17 amino acids. CDR3 region: CASSPEGTAVLKGTQYF. The CDR3 DNA reads TGCGCCAGCAGCCCTGAGGGGACTGCCGTGCTCAAAGGGACCCAGTACTTC.

The V and J genes are TRBV15 and TRBJ1-4; 7 bases agree with TRBD1. Trimming took 5 bases from V and 0 from J; bases not matched to a gene: 6. The CDR3 length is 16 residues. Germline V gene lookup returns CDR1 LNHNV and CDR2 YYDKDF (reference sequence). CDR3 DNA sequence: TGTGCCACCAGCGGGGACAGTCCTACAACTAATGAAAAACTGTTTTTT. This translates into CATSGDSPTTNEKLFF.

The V gene is TRBV11-3, the J gene TRBJ2-3, with 9 bases that match TRBD2. V was clipped by 5 bases and J by 0 bases; unmatched bases: 6. CDR3 length equals 16 residues. Germline lookup yields CDR1 SGHNT and CDR2 YENEEA. The CDR3 region is CASSHSGSDSTDTQYF. The DNA for the CDR3 is TGTGCCAGCAGCCATAGCGGGAGTGATAGCACAGATACGCAGTATTTT.